This T cell receptor beta chain stems from a study of Ad26.COV2.S vaccination and SARS-CoV-2 variants. CDR1 is SGHNT, CDR2 YYREEE, per germline (reference sequence). Trimming removed 3 bases from V and 0 bases from J; junction bases left unmatched: 3. CDR3 length equals 16 residues. Assay: immunoSEQ multiplex PCR; the TCRdb copy retains only in-frame clones and omits some. Of roughly 500,000 clones in the sample, approximately 90% were seen once. Stated treatment: 15 to 20 received Ad26.COV2.S at low or high dose, single or two shots; several received placebo; per-sample allocation not given. Collection of the samples took place on day 63 after the first injection of vaccine or placebo.

This chain joins TRBV5-4 and TRBJ2-6, with 7 bases aligning to TRBD1. The sequenced sample was peripheral blood, obtained in a trial of Ad26.COV2.S vaccine versus placebo. The clonotype was recovered from a person between 18 and 65 years old who received the Ad26.COV2.S COVID-19 vaccine or a placebo. This CDR3 reads CASSSGQFSGANVLTF. The CDR3 DNA reads as TGTGCCAGCAGCTCGGGACAGTTCTCTGGGGCCAACGTCCTGACTTTC.